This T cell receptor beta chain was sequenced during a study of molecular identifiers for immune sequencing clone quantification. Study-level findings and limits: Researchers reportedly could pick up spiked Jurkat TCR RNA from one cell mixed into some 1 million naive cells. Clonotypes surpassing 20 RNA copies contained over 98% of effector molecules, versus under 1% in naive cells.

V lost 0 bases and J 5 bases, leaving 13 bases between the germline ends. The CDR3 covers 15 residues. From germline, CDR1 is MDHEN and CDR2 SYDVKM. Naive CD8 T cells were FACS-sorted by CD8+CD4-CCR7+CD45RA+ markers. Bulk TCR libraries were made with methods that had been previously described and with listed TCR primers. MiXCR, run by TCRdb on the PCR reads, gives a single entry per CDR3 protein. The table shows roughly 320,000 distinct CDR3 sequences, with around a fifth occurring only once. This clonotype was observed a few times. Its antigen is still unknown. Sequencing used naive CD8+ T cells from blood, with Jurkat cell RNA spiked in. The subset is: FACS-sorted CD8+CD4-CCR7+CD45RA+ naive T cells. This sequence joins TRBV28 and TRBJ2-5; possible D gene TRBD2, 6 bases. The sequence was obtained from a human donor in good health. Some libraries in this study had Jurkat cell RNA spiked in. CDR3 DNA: TGTGCCAGCAGTTTATGGGAGGGGTTCCGGGAGACCCAGTACTTC. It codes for CASSLWEGFRETQYF. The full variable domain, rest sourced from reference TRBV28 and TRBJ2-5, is DVKVTQSSRYLVKRTGEKVFLECVQDMDHENMFWYRQDPGLGLRLIYFSYDVKMKEKGDIPEGYSVSREKKERFSLILESASTNQTSMYLCASSLWEGFRETQYFGPGTRLLVL.